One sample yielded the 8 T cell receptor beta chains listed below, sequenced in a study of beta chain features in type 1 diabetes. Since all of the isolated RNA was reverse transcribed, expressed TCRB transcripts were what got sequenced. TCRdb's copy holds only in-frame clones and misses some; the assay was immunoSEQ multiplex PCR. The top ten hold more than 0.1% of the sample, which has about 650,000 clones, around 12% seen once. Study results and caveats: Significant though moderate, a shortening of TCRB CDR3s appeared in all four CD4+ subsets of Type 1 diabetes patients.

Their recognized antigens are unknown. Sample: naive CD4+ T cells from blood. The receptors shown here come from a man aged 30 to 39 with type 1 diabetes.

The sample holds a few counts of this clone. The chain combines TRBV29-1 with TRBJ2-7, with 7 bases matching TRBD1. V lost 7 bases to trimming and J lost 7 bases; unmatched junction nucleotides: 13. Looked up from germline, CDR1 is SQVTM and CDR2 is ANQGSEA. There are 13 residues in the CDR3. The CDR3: CSGLLTGLGEQYF. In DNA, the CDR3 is TGCAGCGGCCTCTTGACAGGGTTAGGTGAGCAGTACTTC.

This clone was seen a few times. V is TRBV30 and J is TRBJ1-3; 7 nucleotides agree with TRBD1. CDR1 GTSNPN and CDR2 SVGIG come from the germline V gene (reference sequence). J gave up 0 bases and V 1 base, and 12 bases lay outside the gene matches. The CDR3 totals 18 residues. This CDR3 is CAWSAMYRGHNSGNTIYF. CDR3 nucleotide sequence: TGTGCCTGGAGTGCAATGTACAGGGGTCACAACTCTGGAAACACCATATATTTT.

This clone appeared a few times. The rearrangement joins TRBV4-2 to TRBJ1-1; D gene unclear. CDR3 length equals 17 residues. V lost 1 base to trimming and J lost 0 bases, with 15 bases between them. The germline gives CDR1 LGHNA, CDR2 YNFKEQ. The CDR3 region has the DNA TGTGCCAGCAGCCAAGGGTTTGCAGCTGAGGTGAACACTGAAGCTTTCTTT. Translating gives CASSQGFAAEVNTEAFF.

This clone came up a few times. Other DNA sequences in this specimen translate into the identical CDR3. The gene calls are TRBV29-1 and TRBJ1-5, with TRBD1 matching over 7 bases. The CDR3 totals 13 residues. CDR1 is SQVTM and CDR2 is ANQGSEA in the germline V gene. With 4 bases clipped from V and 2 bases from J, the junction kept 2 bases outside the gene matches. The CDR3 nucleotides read TGCAGCGTTGGACAGGGAGGCAATCAGCCCCAGCATTTT. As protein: CSVGQGGNQPQHF.

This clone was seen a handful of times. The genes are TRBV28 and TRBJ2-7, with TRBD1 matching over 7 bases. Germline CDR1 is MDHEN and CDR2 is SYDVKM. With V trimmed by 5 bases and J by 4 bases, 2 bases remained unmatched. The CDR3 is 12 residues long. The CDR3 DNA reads TGTGCCAGCAGTCAGACAGGGTACGAGCAGTACTTC. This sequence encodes CASSQTGYEQYF.

The CDR3, as DNA: TGTGCCATCAGTAGTGGGGAGGGGATCTCCTACGAGCAGTACTTC. It is translated as CAISSGEGISYEQYF. V is TRBV10-3 and J is TRBJ2-7; TRBD2 aligns across 7 bases. Germline values: CDR1 ENHRY, CDR2 SYGVKD. Unmatched junction bases numbered 7, after V lost 5 bases and J lost 0 bases. The CDR3 has 15 amino acids.

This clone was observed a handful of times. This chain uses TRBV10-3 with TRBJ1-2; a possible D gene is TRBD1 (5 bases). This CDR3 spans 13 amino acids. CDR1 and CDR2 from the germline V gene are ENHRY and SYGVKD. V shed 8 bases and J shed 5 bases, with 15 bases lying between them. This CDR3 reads CAILRDGRYGYTF. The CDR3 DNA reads TGTGCCATCCTCCGGGACGGGAGATATGGCTACACCTTC.

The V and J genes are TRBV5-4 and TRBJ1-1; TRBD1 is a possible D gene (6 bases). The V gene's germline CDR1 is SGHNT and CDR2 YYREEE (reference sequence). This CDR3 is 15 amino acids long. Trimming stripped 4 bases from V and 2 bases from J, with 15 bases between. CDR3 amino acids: CASSRASTGNTEAFF. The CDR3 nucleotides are TGTGCCAGCAGCAGGGCCTCGACAGGAAACACTGAAGCTTTCTTT.